These 11 T cell receptor beta chains were all obtained from the same sample, sequenced in a study of blood T cells in healthy people across ages. Using a J-beta primer mix together with a sample-barcoded 5' primer, a second PCR was run for about 6 to 11 cycles. One entry per CDR3 protein, called by TCRdb with MiXCR from the 5' RACE reads. Of about 780,000 distinct CDR3 sequences listed, about 42% are singletons. The material sequenced was blood. The receptors were gathered from an elderly man in good health.

The chain couples TRBV5-1 to TRBJ2-6; D perhaps matches TRBD1 (5 bases). The V gene lost 0 bases and the J gene lost 0 bases, with 7 bases spanning the gap. Germline values: CDR1 SGHRS, CDR2 YFSETQ. This CDR3 comprises 16 residues. CDR3 bases: TGCGCCAGCAGCTTGGAACAGGACTCTGGGGCCAACGTCCTGACTTTC. Amino acid sequence: CASSLEQDSGANVLTF.

This clonotype appeared once. Here the CDR3 DNA reads TGCAGTGCTACGACTGGCGGGAGGGATAATGAGCAGTACTTC. Its protein product is CSATTGGRDNEQYF. The chain joins TRBV20-1 to TRBJ2-5; 9 bases are shared with TRBD2. The CDR3 contains 14 residues. The germline V gene encodes CDR1 DFQATT and CDR2 SNEGSKA (reference sequence). V lost 4 bases, J lost 11 bases, and 14 bases stayed unmatched.

In regard to this clonotype: Given the absence of the conserved phenylalanine or tryptophan at the CDR3 end, a read error is likely. This sequence joins TRBV2 and TRBJ2-3; D uncertain. Germline V gene data show CDR1 as SNHLY and CDR2 as FYNNEI. This CDR3 has 15 amino acids. CDR3 DNA: TGTGCCAGCAGTTGGACGGGTCCCAGCACAGAGACGCAGTATTCT. Translating gives CASSWTGPSTETQYS.

The rearrangement uses TRBV20-1 and TRBJ1-1; D is unclear. The ends were cut back, 0 bases at V and 1 base at J, with 6 bases in the middle. In germline, CDR1 is DFQATT, CDR2 SNEGSKA (reference sequence). CDR3 length: 13 residues. CDR3 loop: CSARDQKNTEAFF. Written as DNA, the CDR3 is TGCAGTGCTAGAGATCAGAAGAACACTGAAGCTTTCTTT.

This clonotype has at least ten counts. The chain recombines TRBV4-3 with TRBJ2-7; TRBD1 agrees at 7 bases. This CDR3 spans 16 amino acids. Trimming took 1 base from V and 0 from J; bases not matched to a gene: 6. CDR1 and CDR2 (germline): LGHNA, YSLEER. The CDR3 reads CASSQVAGTASYEQYF. The CDR3 nucleotides are TGCGCCAGCAGCCAAGTAGCCGGGACAGCCTCCTACGAGCAGTACTTC.

This chain links TRBV20-1 with TRBJ2-1, with 11 nucleotides matching TRBD2. V trimming: 1 base; J trimming: 2 bases; junction bases outside the gene matches: 7. The CDR3 spans 17 residues. Germline CDR1 reads DFQATT; CDR2 reads SNEGSKA (reference sequence). In nucleotides, the CDR3 is TGCAGTGCTAGAGCTACTAGCGGGAGTAGGACCTACAATGAGCAGTTCTTC. It is translated as CSARATSGSRTYNEQFF.

The genes are TRBV7-9 and TRBJ2-1, with TRBD1 matching 7 bases. The end of the DNA is better explained by TRBJ2-7, so the J call may be wrong. CDR3 size: 16 residues. Germline CDR1 SEHNR, CDR2 FQNEAQ (reference sequence). The CDR3 nucleotides read TGTGCCAGCAGCAACCCAGACAGGGTCCCCTACAATGAGCAGTACTTC. This translates into CASSNPDRVPYNEQYF.

CDR3 sequence reads: CASSQAPTVNYGYTF. The CDR3 coding sequence is TGTGCCAGCAGCCAAGCCCCGACGGTTAACTATGGCTACACCTTC. The chain recombines TRBV4-2 with TRBJ1-2; no clear D gene. The CDR3 totals 15 residues. Germline V gene sequence: CDR1 LGHNA, CDR2 YNFKEQ. The V gene lost 1 base and the J gene lost 1 base, with 10 bases spanning the gap.

The V gene is TRBV28, the J gene TRBJ2-3; 7 bases agree with TRBD1. Germline V gives CDR1 MDHEN, CDR2 SYDVKM. CDR3 length: 13 residues. DNA for the CDR3: TGTCACACAAGGGGACAGAGCACAGATACGCAGTATTTT. This encodes CHTRGQSTDTQYF.

The rearrangement uses TRBV4-1 and TRBJ2-2; no reliable D call. Germline assignment: CDR1 MGHRA and CDR2 YSYEKL. The V and J ends lost 3 bases and 0 bases respectively, with 5 bases between them. The CDR3 consists of 14 residues. For the CDR3, the DNA is TGCGCCAGCAGCCATACCACGAACACCGGGGAGCTGTTTTTT. It encodes CASSHTTNTGELFF.

This clonotype showed up just a few times. The rearrangement links TRBV25-1 to TRBJ2-4; maybe TRBD1 (6 bases). Trimming took 8 bases from V and 8 from J, leaving 22 bases between them. CDR3 length: 15 residues. Germline values: CDR1 MGHDK, CDR2 SYGVNS. Here the CDR3 reads CASPSSEGERDIQYF. DNA of the CDR3: TGTGCCAGCCCCTCGAGCGAGGGGGAACGGGACATTCAGTACTTC.